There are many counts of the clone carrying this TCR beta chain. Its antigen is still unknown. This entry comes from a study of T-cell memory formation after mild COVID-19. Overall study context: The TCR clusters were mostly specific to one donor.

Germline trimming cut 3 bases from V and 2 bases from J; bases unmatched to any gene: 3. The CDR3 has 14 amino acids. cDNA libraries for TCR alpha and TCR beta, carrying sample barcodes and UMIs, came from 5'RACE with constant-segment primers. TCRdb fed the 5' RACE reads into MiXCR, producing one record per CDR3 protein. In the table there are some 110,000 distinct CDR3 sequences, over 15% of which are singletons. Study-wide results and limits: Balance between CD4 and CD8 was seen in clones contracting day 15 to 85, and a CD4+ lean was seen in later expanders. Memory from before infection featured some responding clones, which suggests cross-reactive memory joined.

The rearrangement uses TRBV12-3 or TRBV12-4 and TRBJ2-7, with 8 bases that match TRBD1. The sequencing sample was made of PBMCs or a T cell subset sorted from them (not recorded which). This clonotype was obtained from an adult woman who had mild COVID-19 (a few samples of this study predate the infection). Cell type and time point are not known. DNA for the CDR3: TGTGCCAGCAGTTTGGGGGACAGGACCTACGAGCAGTACTTC. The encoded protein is CASSLGDRTYEQYF.